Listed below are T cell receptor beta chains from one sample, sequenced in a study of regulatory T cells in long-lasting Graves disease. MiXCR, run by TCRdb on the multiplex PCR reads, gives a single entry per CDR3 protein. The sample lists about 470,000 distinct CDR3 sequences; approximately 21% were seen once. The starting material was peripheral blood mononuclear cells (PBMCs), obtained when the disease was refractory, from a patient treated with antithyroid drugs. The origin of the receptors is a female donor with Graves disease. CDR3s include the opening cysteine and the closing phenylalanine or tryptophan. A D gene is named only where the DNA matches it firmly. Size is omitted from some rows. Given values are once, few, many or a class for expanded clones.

cdr3_nt: TGTGCCAGCAGTTACCCGGGACATGGCTACACCTTC
cdr3_aa: CASSYPGHGYTF
d_call: -
v_call: TRBV6-2/TRBV6-3
clone_size: -
j_call: TRBJ1-2

cdr3_nt: TGCAGCACCCCGGGACAGGGGAACACCGGGGAGCTGTTTTTT
cdr3_aa: CSTPGQGNTGELFF
d_call: TRBD1
v_call: TRBV29-1
clone_size: few
j_call: TRBJ2-2

cdr3_nt: TGTGCCAGCAGTTTTTCCCCCAACAGGGAAAAACTGTTTTTT
cdr3_aa: CASSFSPNREKLFF
d_call: -
v_call: TRBV27
clone_size: few
j_call: TRBJ1-4

cdr3_nt: TGTGCCAGCAGTTTGAATCGGGACCCCCTTGGAAACACCATATATTTT
cdr3_aa: CASSLNRDPLGNTIYF
d_call: -
v_call: TRBV28
clone_size: few
j_call: TRBJ1-3

cdr3_nt: TGTGCCAGCAGTTTCGACAGAGACGAGCAGTACTTC
cdr3_aa: CASSFDRDEQYF
d_call: -
v_call: TRBV12-3/TRBV12-4
clone_size: many
j_call: TRBJ2-7

cdr3_nt: TGTGCCAGCAGTGAGACGGGGCCTAGGGAGACCCAGTACTTC
cdr3_aa: CASSETGPRETQYF
d_call: -
v_call: TRBV25-1
clone_size: -
j_call: TRBJ2-5

cdr3_nt: TGCAGTGCTACCCGACAGGGGACTGAAGCTTTCTTT
cdr3_aa: CSATRQGTEAFF
d_call: TRBD1
v_call: TRBV20-1
clone_size: few
j_call: TRBJ1-1

cdr3_nt: TGTGCCAGCAGCCTTTATAGTGTTGTCGGGGAAGCTTTCTTT
cdr3_aa: CASSLYSVVGEAFF
d_call: -
v_call: TRBV28
clone_size: many
j_call: TRBJ1-1

cdr3_nt: TGTGCCAGCATCTTTACGCGGTCGGAATTTAACACCGGGGAGCTGTTTTTT
cdr3_aa: CASIFTRSEFNTGELFF
d_call: -
v_call: TRBV7-9
clone_size: -
j_call: TRBJ2-2

cdr3_nt: TGTGCCAGCAGCTTGGAGCGCGGGGCAGGGGGCTATAGCAATCAGCCCCAGCATTTT
cdr3_aa: CASSLERGAGGYSNQPQHF
d_call: TRBD1
v_call: TRBV5-4
clone_size: once
j_call: TRBJ1-5

cdr3_nt: TGCGCCAGCAGCCAAGATGCCGCCGGGAGCGGGAGGCTTTACGAGCAGTACTTC
cdr3_aa: CASSQDAAGSGRLYEQYF
d_call: TRBD2
v_call: TRBV4-3
clone_size: -
j_call: TRBJ2-7

cdr3_nt: TGTGCCAGCAGCTTAAGGGCGGGGGCCTACGAGCAGTACTTC
cdr3_aa: CASSLRAGAYEQYF
d_call: TRBD2
v_call: TRBV7-2
clone_size: few
j_call: TRBJ2-7

cdr3_nt: TGTGCCAGCAGCCTCCAGGGGACGTTCCGCTCCTACGAGCAGTACTTC
cdr3_aa: CASSLQGTFRSYEQYF
d_call: -
v_call: TRBV28
clone_size: -
j_call: TRBJ2-7

cdr3_nt: TGTGCCAGCAGTTTAATCACAAACACTGAAGCTTTCTTT
cdr3_aa: CASSLITNTEAFF
d_call: -
v_call: TRBV28
clone_size: many
j_call: TRBJ1-1

cdr3_nt: TGCAGTGCTAGGACGACTTCAGGAGGTGAAGCTTTCTTT
cdr3_aa: CSARTTSGGEAFF
d_call: -
v_call: TRBV20-1
clone_size: few
j_call: TRBJ1-1

cdr3_nt: TGTGCCAGCAGTTTTTACGGGGGGACTGAAGCTTTCTTT
cdr3_aa: CASSFYGGTEAFF
d_call: -
v_call: TRBV27
clone_size: many
j_call: TRBJ1-1

cdr3_nt: TGTGCCAGTAGTATCGCCGGGGGGCTCCCTAAGCCCCAGCATTTT
cdr3_aa: CASSIAGGLPKPQHF
d_call: -
v_call: TRBV19
clone_size: few
j_call: TRBJ1-5

cdr3_nt: TGTGCCAGCAGTTTAGTTGGGTTCGGAGAGCAGTACTTC
cdr3_aa: CASSLVGFGEQYF
d_call: -
v_call: TRBV12-3/TRBV12-4
clone_size: many
j_call: TRBJ2-7